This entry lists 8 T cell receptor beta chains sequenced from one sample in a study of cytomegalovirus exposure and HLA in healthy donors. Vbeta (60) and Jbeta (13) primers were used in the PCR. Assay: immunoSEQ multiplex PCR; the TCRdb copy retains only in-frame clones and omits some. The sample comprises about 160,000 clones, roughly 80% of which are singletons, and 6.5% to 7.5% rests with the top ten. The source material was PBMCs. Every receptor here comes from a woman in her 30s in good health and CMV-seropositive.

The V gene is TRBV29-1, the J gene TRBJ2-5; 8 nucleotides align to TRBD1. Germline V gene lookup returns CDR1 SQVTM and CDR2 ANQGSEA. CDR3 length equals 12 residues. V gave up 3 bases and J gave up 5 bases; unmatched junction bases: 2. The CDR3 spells CSVDRGLETQYF. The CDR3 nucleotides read TGCAGCGTTGACAGGGGGCTGGAGACCCAGTACTTC. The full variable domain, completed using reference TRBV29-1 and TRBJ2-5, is SAVISQKPSRDICQRGTSLTIQCQVDSQVTMMFWYRQQPGQSLTLIATANQGSEATYESGFVIDKFPISRPNLTFSTLTVSNMSPEDSSIYLCSVDRGLETQYFGPGTRLLVL.

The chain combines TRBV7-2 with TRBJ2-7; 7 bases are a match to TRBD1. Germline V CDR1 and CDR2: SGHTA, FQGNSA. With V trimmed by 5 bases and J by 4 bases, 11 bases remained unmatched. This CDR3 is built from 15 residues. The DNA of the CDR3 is TGTGCCAGCAGCCCCCGAGGTGGCAGGGGGTACGAGCAGTACTTC. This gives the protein CASSPRGGRGYEQYF.

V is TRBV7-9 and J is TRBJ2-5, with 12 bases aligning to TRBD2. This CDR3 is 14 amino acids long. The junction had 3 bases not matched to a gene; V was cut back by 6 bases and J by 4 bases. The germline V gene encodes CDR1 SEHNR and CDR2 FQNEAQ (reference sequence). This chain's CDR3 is CASSTLAGGETQYF. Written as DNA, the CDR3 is TGTGCCAGCAGTACACTAGCGGGGGGAGAGACCCAGTACTTC.

CDR3 coding DNA: TGTGCCAGCAGTTTAACCCCCGGCAGGGGAACACCCCAGCATTTT. This codes for CASSLTPGRGTPQHF. The chain has TRBV27 and TRBJ1-5, with a tentative D call TRBD1 (6 bases). V dropped 2 bases and J dropped 10 bases, with 18 bases sitting between them. This CDR3 contains 15 residues. CDR1 is MNHEY and CDR2 is SMNVEV in the germline V gene (reference sequence).

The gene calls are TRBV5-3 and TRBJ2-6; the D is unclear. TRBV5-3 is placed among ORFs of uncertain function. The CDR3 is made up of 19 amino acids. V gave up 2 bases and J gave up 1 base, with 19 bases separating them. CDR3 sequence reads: CARSFRVPPLLSGANVLTF. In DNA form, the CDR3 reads TGTGCCAGAAGCTTTCGGGTACCCCCCCTCCTTTCTGGGGCCAACGTCCTGACTTTC.

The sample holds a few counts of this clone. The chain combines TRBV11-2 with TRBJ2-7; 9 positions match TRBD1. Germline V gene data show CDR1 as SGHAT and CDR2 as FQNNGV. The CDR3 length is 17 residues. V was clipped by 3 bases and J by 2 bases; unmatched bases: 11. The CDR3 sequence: CASSFSHTGGKPYEQYF. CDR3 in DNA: TGTGCCAGCAGCTTTTCTCACACAGGGGGCAAGCCCTACGAGCAGTACTTC. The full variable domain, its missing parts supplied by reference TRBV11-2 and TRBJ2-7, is EAGVAQSPRYKIIEKRQSVAFWCNPISGHATLYWYQQILGQGPKLLIQFQNNGVVDDSQLPKDRFSAERLKGVDSTLKIQPAKLEDSAVYLCASSFSHTGGKPYEQYFGPGTRLTVT.

CDR3: CASSPRQGMNTEAFF. CDR3 bases: TGTGCCAGCAGCCCCCGACAGGGAATGAACACTGAAGCTTTCTTT. The rearrangement links TRBV7-9 to TRBJ1-1, with 7 bases matching TRBD1. With V trimmed by 5 bases and J by 0 bases, 6 bases remained unmatched. CDR3 length: 15 residues. Looked up from germline, CDR1 is SEHNR and CDR2 is FQNEAQ (reference sequence).

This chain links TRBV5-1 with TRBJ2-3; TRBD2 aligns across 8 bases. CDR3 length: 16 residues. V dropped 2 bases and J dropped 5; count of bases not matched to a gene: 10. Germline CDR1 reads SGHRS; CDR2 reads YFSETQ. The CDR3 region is CASSFTGTSLRDTQYF. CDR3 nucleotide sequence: TGCGCCAGCAGCTTTACCGGGACTAGTCTCCGAGATACGCAGTATTTT.